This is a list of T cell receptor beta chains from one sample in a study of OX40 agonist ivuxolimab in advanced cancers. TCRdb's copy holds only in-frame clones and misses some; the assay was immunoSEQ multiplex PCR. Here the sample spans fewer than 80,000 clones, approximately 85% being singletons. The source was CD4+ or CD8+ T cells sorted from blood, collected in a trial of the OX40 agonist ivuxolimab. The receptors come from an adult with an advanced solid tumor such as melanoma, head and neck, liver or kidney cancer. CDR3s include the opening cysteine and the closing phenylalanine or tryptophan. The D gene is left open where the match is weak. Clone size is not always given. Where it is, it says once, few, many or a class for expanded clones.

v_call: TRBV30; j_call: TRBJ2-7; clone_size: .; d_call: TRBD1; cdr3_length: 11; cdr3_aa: CAWGVGGGQYF; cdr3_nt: TGTGCCTGGGGTGTAGGGGGCGGGCAGTACTTC
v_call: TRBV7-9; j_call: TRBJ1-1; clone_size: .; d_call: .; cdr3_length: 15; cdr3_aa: CASSLALRENTEAFF; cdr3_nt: TGTGCCAGCAGCTTAGCACTCAGGGAGAACACTGAAGCTTTCTTT
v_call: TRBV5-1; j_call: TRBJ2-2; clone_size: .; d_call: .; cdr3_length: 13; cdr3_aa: CASSSDGTGELFF; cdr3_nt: TGCGCCAGCAGCTCCGACGGGACCGGGGAGCTGTTTTTT
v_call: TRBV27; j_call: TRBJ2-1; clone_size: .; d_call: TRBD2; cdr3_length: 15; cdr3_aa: CASSLGAGPNNEQFF; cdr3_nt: TGTGCCAGCAGTTTAGGAGCGGGGCCAAACAATGAGCAGTTCTTC
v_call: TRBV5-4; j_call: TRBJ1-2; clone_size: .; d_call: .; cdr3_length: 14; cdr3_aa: CASRQITNRDGYTF; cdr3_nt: TGTGCCAGCAGGCAAATCACCAACAGGGACGGCTACACCTTC
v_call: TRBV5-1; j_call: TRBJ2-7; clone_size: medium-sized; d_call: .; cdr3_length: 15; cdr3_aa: CASSLGQAYSYEQYF; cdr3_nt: TGCGCCAGCAGCTTGGGTCAGGCCTACTCCTACGAGCAGTACTTC
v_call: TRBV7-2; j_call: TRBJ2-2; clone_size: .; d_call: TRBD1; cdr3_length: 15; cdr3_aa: CASSQGQGNAGELFF; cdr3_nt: TGTGCCAGCAGCCAGGGACAGGGTAATGCCGGGGAGCTGTTTTTT
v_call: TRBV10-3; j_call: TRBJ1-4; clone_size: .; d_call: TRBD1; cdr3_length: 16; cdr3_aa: CAISESGGQTNEKLFF; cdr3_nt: TGTGCCATCAGTGAGTCCGGGGGACAGACTAATGAAAAACTGTTTTTT
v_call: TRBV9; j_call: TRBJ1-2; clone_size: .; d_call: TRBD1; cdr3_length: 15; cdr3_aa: CASSTETGKGYGYTF; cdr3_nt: TGTGCCAGCAGCACGGAGACAGGGAAGGGCTATGGCTACACCTTC
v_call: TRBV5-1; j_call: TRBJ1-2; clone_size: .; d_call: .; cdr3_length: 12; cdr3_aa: CASSLDTYGYTF; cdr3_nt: TGCGCCAGCAGCTTGGACACCTATGGCTACACCTTC
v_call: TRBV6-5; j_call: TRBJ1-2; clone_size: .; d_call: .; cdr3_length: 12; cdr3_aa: CASSYAGYGYTF; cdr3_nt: TGTGCCAGCAGTTACGCAGGTTATGGCTACACCTTC
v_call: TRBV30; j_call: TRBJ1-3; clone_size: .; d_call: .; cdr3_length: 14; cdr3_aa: CAWSEGLSGNTIYF; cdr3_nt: TGTGCCTGGAGTGAGGGCCTGTCGGGAAACACCATATATTTT
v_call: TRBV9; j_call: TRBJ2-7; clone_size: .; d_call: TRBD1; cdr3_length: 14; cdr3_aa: CASSGGQVAYEQYF; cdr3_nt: TGTGCCAGCAGCGGAGGACAGGTGGCCTACGAGCAGTACTTC
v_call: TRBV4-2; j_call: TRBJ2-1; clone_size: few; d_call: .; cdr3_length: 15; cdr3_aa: CASSQDKAEYNEQFF; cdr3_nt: TGTGCCAGCAGCCAAGATAAAGCGGAGTACAATGAGCAGTTCTTC
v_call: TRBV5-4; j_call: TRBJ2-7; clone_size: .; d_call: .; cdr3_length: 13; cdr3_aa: CASSLGLDYEQYF; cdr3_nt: TGTGCCAGCAGCTTGGGGCTGGATTACGAGCAGTACTTC
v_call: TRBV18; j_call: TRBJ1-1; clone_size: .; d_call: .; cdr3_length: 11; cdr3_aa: CASSGETEAFF; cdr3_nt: TGTGCCAGCTCAGGGGAAACTGAAGCTTTCTTT
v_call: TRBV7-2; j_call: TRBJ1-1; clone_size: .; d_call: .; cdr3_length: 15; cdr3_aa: CASSLASQGETEAFF; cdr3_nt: TGTGCCAGCAGCTTAGCCTCCCAGGGTGAGACTGAAGCTTTCTTT
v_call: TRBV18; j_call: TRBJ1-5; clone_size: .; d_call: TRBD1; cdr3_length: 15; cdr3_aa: CASSPDRGGNQPQHF; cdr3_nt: TGTGCCAGCTCCCCGGACAGGGGTGGCAATCAGCCCCAGCATTTT
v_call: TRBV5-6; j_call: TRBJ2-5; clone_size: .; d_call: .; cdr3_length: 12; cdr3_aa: CASSVDQQGRYF; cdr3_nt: TGTGCCAGCAGCGTGGACCAACAGGGAAGGTACTTC
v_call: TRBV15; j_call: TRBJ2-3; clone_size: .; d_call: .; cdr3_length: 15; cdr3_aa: CATSRGRGTADTQYF; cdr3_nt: TGTGCCACCAGCAGGGGCCGCGGAACCGCAGATACGCAGTATTTT
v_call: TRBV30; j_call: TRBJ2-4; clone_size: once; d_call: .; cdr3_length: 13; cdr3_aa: CAWSAPGGYIQYF; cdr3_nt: TGTGCCTGGAGCGCACCCGGGGGTTACATTCAGTACTTC
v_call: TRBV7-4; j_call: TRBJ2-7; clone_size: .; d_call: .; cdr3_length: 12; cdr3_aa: CASSLGVYEQYF; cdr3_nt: TGTGCCAGCAGCCTCGGGGTCTACGAGCAGTACTTC
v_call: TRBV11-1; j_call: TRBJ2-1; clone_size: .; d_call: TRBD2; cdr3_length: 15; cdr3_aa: CASSKTLADYNEQFF; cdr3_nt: TGTGCCAGCAGTAAGACACTAGCGGACTACAATGAGCAGTTCTTC
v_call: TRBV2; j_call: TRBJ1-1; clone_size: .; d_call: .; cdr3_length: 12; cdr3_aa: CASKDNSPEAFF; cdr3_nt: TGTGCCAGCAAGGACAATTCCCCTGAAGCTTTCTTT
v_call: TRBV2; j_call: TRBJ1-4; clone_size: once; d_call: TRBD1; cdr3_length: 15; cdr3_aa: CASNPQGGPNEKLFF; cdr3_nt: TGTGCCAGCAATCCACAGGGGGGACCTAATGAAAAACTGTTTTTT
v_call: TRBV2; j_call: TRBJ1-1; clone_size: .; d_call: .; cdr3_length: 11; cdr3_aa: CASTKGSEAFF; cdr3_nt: TGTGCCAGCACCAAGGGGTCTGAAGCTTTCTTT
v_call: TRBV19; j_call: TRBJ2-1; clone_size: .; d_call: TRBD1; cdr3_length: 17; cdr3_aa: CASSTIRDRGRNNEQFF; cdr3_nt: TGTGCCAGTAGTACCATACGAGACAGGGGACGTAATAATGAGCAGTTCTTC
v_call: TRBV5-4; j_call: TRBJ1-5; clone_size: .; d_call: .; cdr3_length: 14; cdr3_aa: CASSLDGGGQPQHF; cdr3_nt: TGTGCCAGCAGCTTGGACGGCGGCGGTCAGCCCCAGCATTTT
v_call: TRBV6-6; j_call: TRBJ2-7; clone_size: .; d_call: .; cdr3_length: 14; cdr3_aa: CASSYRENYYEQYF; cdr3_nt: TGTGCCAGCAGTTACAGGGAAAATTATTACGAGCAGTACTTC
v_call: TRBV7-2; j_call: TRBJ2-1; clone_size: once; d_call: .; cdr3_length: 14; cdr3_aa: CASSSPGSYNEQFF; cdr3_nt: TGTGCCAGCAGTTCCCCCGGTTCCTACAATGAGCAGTTCTTC
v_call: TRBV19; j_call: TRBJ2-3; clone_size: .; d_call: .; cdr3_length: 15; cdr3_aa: CASSTPSGLTDTQYF; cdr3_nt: TGTGCCAGTAGTACACCCTCCGGACTGACAGATACGCAGTATTTT